The rows below give T cell receptor beta chains drawn from one sample of a study of T-cell memory formation after mild COVID-19. From the 5' RACE reads, TCRdb called clonotypes with MiXCR, one entry per CDR3 protein. In the table there are approximately 150,000 distinct CDR3 sequences, more than 14% of which are singletons. Sequenced sample: PBMCs or a T cell subset sorted from them (not recorded which). The receptors come from an adult woman who had mild COVID-19 (a few samples of this study predate the infection). Cell type and time point are not known. Each CDR3 is given with its conserved first and last residue. The order of the fields is D gene, J gene, V gene, clone size, CDR3 DNA, CDR3 protein. A D gene is named only where the DNA matches it firmly. Size is stated for part of the rows, as once, few or many counts, or as a class when the clone is expanded.

NA | TRBJ2-7 | TRBV18 | many | TGTGCCAGCTCACCAGGGAATGGGTACGAGCAGTACTTC | CASSPGNGYEQYF
NA | TRBJ2-3 | TRBV29-1 | few | TGCAGCGTTGAGTATTCAGGGTCATATACGCAGTATTTT | CSVEYSGSYTQYF
TRBD1 | TRBJ2-7 | TRBV5-4 | NA | TGTGCCAGCAGCGGACGGACAGGCCCAAGCTCCTACGAGCAGTACTTC | CASSGRTGPSSYEQYF
NA | TRBJ2-1 | TRBV18 | many | TGTGCCAGCTCACCCTCGGGGGGCTTCGATGAGCAGTTCTTC | CASSPSGGFDEQFF
TRBD1 | TRBJ2-7 | TRBV29-1 | NA | TGCAGCGGGATGACCGGGACAGGGACTTCCTACGAGCAGTACTTC | CSGMTGTGTSYEQYF
TRBD1 | TRBJ1-1 | TRBV5-1 | few | TGCGCCAGCAGCGTGGCGACAGGGGAGGCGGCTGAAGCTTTCTTT | CASSVATGEAAEAFF
NA | TRBJ1-1 | TRBV21-1 | few | TGTGCCATCCACATCAAAAACACTGAAGCTTTCTTT | CAIHIKNTEAFF
NA | TRBJ2-3 | TRBV7-4 | few | TGTGCCAGCAGCTCACCGCGCACCGGGACCGCAACTAGCACAGATACGCAGTATTTT | CASSSPRTGTATSTDTQYF
NA | TRBJ2-7 | TRBV12-3/TRBV12-4 | few | TGTGCCAGCAGTTTAGGTTTGTCCGAGCAGTACTTC | CASSLGLSEQYF
NA | TRBJ2-1 | TRBV6-2/TRBV6-3 | many | TGTGCCAGCAGTCCACTCAATGAGCAGTTCTTC | CASSPLNEQFF
NA | TRBJ2-7 | TRBV30 | few | TGTGCCTGGAGTCTAGGAAGGGGGGTAAACTCCTACGAGCAGTACTTC | CAWSLGRGVNSYEQYF
NA | TRBJ2-5 | TRBV25-1 | NA | TGTGCCAGCAGTGGAGGCAGGGGATCGAAGACCCAGTACTTC | CASSGGRGSKTQYF
NA | TRBJ2-7 | TRBV27 | NA | TGTGCCAGCAGATCGCGGTTCTACGAGCAGTACTTC | CASRSRFYEQYF
TRBD1 | TRBJ2-7 | TRBV6-1 | few | TGTGCCAGCAGTGCGGGTGGGACAGGACTTTCCTACGAGCAGTACTTC | CASSAGGTGLSYEQYF
TRBD1 | TRBJ1-2 | TRBV18 | NA | TGTGCCAGCTCACCACCGGGACAGAACTATGGCTACACCTTC | CASSPPGQNYGYTF
NA | TRBJ2-4 | TRBV11-2 | NA | TGTGCCAGCAGCAAAGACGGATTACAGTACTTC | CASSKDGLQYF
NA | TRBJ1-4 | TRBV20-1 | few | TGCAGTGCTGAGGGCCTTAATGAAAAACTGTTTTTT | CSAEGLNEKLFF
NA | TRBJ1-1 | TRBV6-5 | few | TGTGCCAGCAGTTACGGGAATTTGAACACTGAAGCTTTCTTT | CASSYGNLNTEAFF
NA | TRBJ1-2 | TRBV6-6 | many | TGTGCCAGCAGTTACTCAGACAGGAACTATGGCTACACCTTC | CASSYSDRNYGYTF
TRBD1 | TRBJ1-1 | TRBV4-1 | many | TGCGCCAGCAGCCCCAGGGGGTTCACTGAAGCTTTCTTT | CASSPRGFTEAFF
NA | TRBJ2-7 | TRBV29-1 | NA | TGCAGCGTTGTCGAACCACTAAGACATACCTACGAGCAGTACTTC | CSVVEPLRHTYEQYF
NA | TRBJ2-7 | TRBV3-1 | NA | TGTGCCAGCAGCCAAAGGGGACGACAGAGTGGATTGTACTTC | CASSQRGRQSGLYF
NA | TRBJ2-7 | TRBV6-5 | NA | TGTGCCAGCAGCCCCGGGCCGATCTCCTACGAGCAGTACTTC | CASSPGPISYEQYF
NA | TRBJ2-2 | TRBV9 | many | TGTGCCAGCAGCGGGTACAGCCCCGGGGAGCTGTTTTTT | CASSGYSPGELFF
TRBD1 | TRBJ2-1 | TRBV20-1 | few | TGCAGTGCCAGGGGGCCTATCGAGCAGCTAACCCACAATGAGCAGTTCTTC | CSARGPIEQLTHNEQFF
TRBD2 | TRBJ2-1 | TRBV27 | NA | TGTGCCAGCAGTTTATCTAGCGGGAGCTGGAATGAGCAGTTCTTC | CASSLSSGSWNEQFF
TRBD1 | TRBJ2-2 | TRBV19 | NA | TGTGCCAGTGGTATACAGGGGGCCGGGGAGCTGTTTTTT | CASGIQGAGELFF
TRBD2 | TRBJ2-7 | TRBV25-1 | NA | TGTGCCAGCATAACGACAGAGCGGGAGGGCCGCCACGAGCAGTACTTC | CASITTEREGRHEQYF